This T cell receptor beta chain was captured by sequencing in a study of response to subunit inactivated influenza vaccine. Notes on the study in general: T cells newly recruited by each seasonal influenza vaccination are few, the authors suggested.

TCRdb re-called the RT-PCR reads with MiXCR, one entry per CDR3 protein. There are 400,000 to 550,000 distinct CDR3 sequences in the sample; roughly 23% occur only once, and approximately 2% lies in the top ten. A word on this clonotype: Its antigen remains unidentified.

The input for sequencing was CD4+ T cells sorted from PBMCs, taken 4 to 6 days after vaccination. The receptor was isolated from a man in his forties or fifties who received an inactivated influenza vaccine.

CDR3 DNA: TGCAGTGCTAGTTACGAGGTAACAGAGACCCAGTACTTC. Encoded protein: CSASYEVTETQYF. V and J are TRBV20-1 and TRBJ2-5; D uncertain. Germline V gives CDR1 DFQATT, CDR2 SNEGSKA (reference sequence). The CDR3 length is 13 residues. Trimming removed 3 bases at V and 4 bases at J, with 12 bases between.